What follows are 29 T cell receptor beta chains derived from one specimen sequenced in a study of OX40 agonist ivuxolimab in advanced cancers. Clones were sequenced by immunoSEQ multiplex PCR, and TCRdb holds only the in-frame ones, with some missing. This sample yields approximately 70,000 clones, of which approximately 90% are seen a single time; approximately 0.6% belongs to the top ten. Material: CD4+ or CD8+ T cells sorted from blood, obtained in a trial of the OX40 agonist ivuxolimab. The receptor set was obtained from an adult with an advanced solid tumor such as melanoma, head and neck, liver or kidney cancer.

The genes are TRBV30 and TRBJ2-2; the D is unclear. The CDR3 extends over 14 amino acids. The germline CDR1 and CDR2 sequences are GTSNPN and SVGIG (reference sequence). Trimming left V 2 bases short and J 6 bases short, with 13 bases between. CDR3 bases: TGTGCCTGGAGTAATGGAGCCGGATCCGGGGAGCTGTTTTTT. Its translation is CAWSNGAGSGELFF. The variable domain in full, completed from reference TRBV30 and TRBJ2-2, reads SQTIHQWPATLVQPVGSPLSLECTVEGTSNPNLYWYRQAAGRGLQLLFYSVGIGQISSEVPQNLSASRPQDRQFILSSKKLLLSDSGFYLCAWSNGAGSGELFFGEGSRLTVL.

The chain combines TRBV7-9 with TRBJ2-3; the D gene is possibly TRBD2 (5 bases). The CDR3 is made up of 17 amino acids. V was pared by 4 bases and J by 0 bases, with 17 bases between. From germline, CDR1 is SEHNR and CDR2 FQNEAQ (reference sequence). The CDR3 sequence is CASSSPPIATSTDTQYF. The DNA of the CDR3 is TGTGCCAGCAGCTCCCCTCCAATAGCGACTAGCACAGATACGCAGTATTTT.

This chain uses TRBV7-9 with TRBJ1-2, with a tentative D call TRBD1 (5 bases). The CDR3 length is 13 residues. Deletions cut 7 bases from V and 8 bases from J, with 17 bases between. In germline, CDR1 is SEHNR, CDR2 FQNEAQ (reference sequence). The CDR3 nucleotides read TGTGCCAGCAACCCCAGTGGGGGGGACGGCTACACCTTC. Its protein is CASNPSGGDGYTF.

This clone was counted a few times. The chain combines TRBV27 with TRBJ1-1; 9 bases map to TRBD1. CDR1 and CDR2 (germline): MNHEY, SMNVEV (reference sequence). CDR3 length: 14 amino acids. With V trimmed by 8 bases and J by 11 bases, 15 bases remained unmatched. The CDR3 region is CASHRGGQGASAFF. The CDR3 DNA reads as TGTGCCAGCCATAGGGGGGGACAGGGTGCGTCTGCTTTCTTT.

This chain links TRBV5-6 with TRBJ1-5; D gene ambiguous. Germline V CDR1 and CDR2: SGHDT, YYEEEE. This CDR3 spans 16 amino acids. The ends were cut back, 1 base at V and 4 bases at J, with 15 bases in the middle. The CDR3 sequence: CASSLYSAGRNQPQHF. The CDR3 DNA reads TGTGCCAGCAGCTTGTATTCCGCGGGCCGAAATCAGCCCCAGCATTTT.

This clone has a single count. V gene TRBV11-3 combines with J gene TRBJ2-1; 9 bases fit TRBD1. This CDR3 has 12 amino acids. Germline V CDR1 and CDR2: SGHNT, YENEEA. CDR3 amino acids: CARTGEANEQFF. The CDR3 DNA is TGTGCTCGGACAGGGGAGGCGAATGAGCAGTTCTTC.

The chain combines TRBV11-2 with TRBJ2-5; D unresolved. The CDR3 covers 12 residues. In germline, CDR1 is SGHAT, CDR2 FQNNGV. V was shortened by 2 bases and J by 4 bases, with 5 bases between the two germline ends. CDR3 region: CASSLYSETQYF. The CDR3 nucleotides read TGTGCCAGCAGCTTATATTCAGAGACCCAGTACTTC.

There are a few counts of this clone. This chain links TRBV28 with TRBJ2-7; D gene unclear. CDR3 length: 11 amino acids. Looked up from germline, CDR1 is MDHEN and CDR2 is SYDVKM. V lost 8 bases, J lost 5 bases, and 10 bases lay in between. CDR3 in amino acids: CASSPLHEQYF. The CDR3 bases are TGTGCCAGCTCCCCCCTCCACGAGCAGTACTTC.

The chain recombines TRBV4-1 with TRBJ2-4; the D gene is possibly TRBD2 (5 bases). This CDR3 has 17 amino acids. Trimming took 4 bases from V and 0 from J, leaving 16 bases between them. CDR1 MGHRA and CDR2 YSYEKL come from the germline V gene. CDR3 in DNA: TGCGCCAGCAGCCCGGGGATTACGGCTCTAGCCAAAAACATTCAGTACTTC. Translated, it gives CASSPGITALAKNIQYF.

This clone showed up just once. The genes are TRBV18 and TRBJ1-3; D not certain. The CDR3 has 15 residues. Trimming stripped 3 bases from V and 0 bases from J, with 9 bases between. Looked up from germline, CDR1 is KGHSH and CDR2 is LQKENI. The CDR3 protein is CASSPGLFSGNTIYF. CDR3 nucleotides: TGTGCCAGCTCACCGGGTCTATTCTCTGGAAACACCATATATTTT. Combining the CDR3 with reference TRBV18 and TRBJ1-3 gives the whole variable domain NAGVMQNPRHLVRRRGQEARLRCSPMKGHSHVYWYRQLPEEGLKFMVYLQKENIIDESGMPKERFSAEFPKEGPSILRIQQVVRGDSAAYFCASSPGLFSGNTIYFGEGSWLTVV.

This sequence joins TRBV6-5 and TRBJ1-2; D unresolved. Looked up from germline, CDR1 is MNHEY and CDR2 is SVGAGI. Trimming removed 3 bases at V and 4 bases at J, with 15 bases between. This CDR3 comprises 15 residues. CDR3 coding DNA: TGTGCCAGCAGTTATTCCCCCTCTGGGGTCTATGGCTACACCTTC. The encoded protein is CASSYSPSGVYGYTF.

This clone was detected once. CDR3 DNA sequence: TGTGCCAGCAGCTTGGGGGGGAACCCTGGAAACACCATATATTTT. As protein: CASSLGGNPGNTIYF. V is TRBV11-2 and J is TRBJ1-3, with D possibly matching TRBD1 (5 bases). This CDR3 region has 15 residues. Germline V gives CDR1 SGHAT, CDR2 FQNNGV. Trimming removed 3 bases at V and 2 bases at J, with 11 bases between.

The V and J genes are TRBV2 and TRBJ2-1; 10 bases match TRBD2. Germline lookup yields CDR1 SNHLY and CDR2 FYNNEI. The CDR3 extends over 15 amino acids. With V trimmed by 3 bases and J by 2 bases, 1 base remained unmatched. CDR3 protein: CASSDGTSAYNEQFF. In nucleotides, the CDR3 is TGTGCCAGCAGTGATGGGACTAGCGCCTACAATGAGCAGTTCTTC.

V usage is TRBV5-6 and J usage is TRBJ2-3, with 10 bases identical to TRBD2. After removal of 10 bases from V and 4 bases from J, the junction contained 9 bases not matched to a gene. In germline, CDR1 is SGHDT, CDR2 YYEEEE. There are 14 residues in the CDR3. In DNA, the CDR3 is TGTGCCTCCGGGGAGCGGGGGGGACCAGATACGCAGTATTTT. Its protein is CASGERGGPDTQYF.

This chain connects TRBV5-1 to TRBJ2-2; 9 bases are shared with TRBD1. The CDR3 sequence is 16 residues long. Germline CDR1 and CDR2: SGHRS and YFSETQ. J was trimmed by 6 bases and V by 3 bases; bases with no gene match: 9. CDR3 sequence: CASSSAGTGFAGELFF. The CDR3 bases are TGCGCCAGCAGCTCGGCCGGGACAGGGTTTGCCGGGGAGCTGTTTTTT.

V and J are TRBV18 and TRBJ2-5, with 10 bases that match TRBD1. Looked up from germline, CDR1 is KGHSH and CDR2 is LQKENI. With 3 bases clipped from V and 4 bases from J, the junction kept 5 bases outside the gene matches. The CDR3 covers 15 residues. The CDR3 loop reads CASSPARQGAETQYF. The CDR3 nucleotides are TGTGCCAGCTCACCGGCCCGACAGGGGGCAGAGACCCAGTACTTC.

The genes are TRBV5-1 and TRBJ1-3; possibly TRBD1 for D (6 bases). Per germline, CDR1 SGHRS and CDR2 YFSETQ. CDR3 length equals 15 residues. V was pared by 4 bases and J by 1 base, with 12 bases between. The chain's CDR3 is CASSVSGVSGNTIYF. In nucleotides, the CDR3 is TGCGCCAGCAGCGTCTCAGGGGTATCTGGAAACACCATATATTTT.

The V call is TRBV19, the J call TRBJ1-6, with D unresolved. Trimming stripped 4 bases from V and 9 bases from J, with 16 bases between. Germline V lookup: CDR1 LNHDA, CDR2 SQIVND (reference sequence). The CDR3 totals 15 residues. For the CDR3, the DNA is TGTGCCAGTAGTAGCGGAGTGGCCTTGGGTTCACCCCTCCACTTT. This encodes CASSSGVALGSPLHF.

J is TRBJ2-3 and V is TRBV11-2; 8 bases align to TRBD1. Germline CDR1 is SGHAT and CDR2 is FQNNGV. Trimming took 5 bases from V and 0 from J; bases not matched to a gene: 7. The CDR3 is 16 amino acids. The CDR3 here is CASSPGTGLSTDTQYF. The CDR3 DNA follows: TGTGCCAGCAGCCCAGGGACAGGATTGAGCACAGATACGCAGTATTTT.

This chain links TRBV6-6 with TRBJ2-1; a possible D gene is TRBD2 (6 bases). The CDR3 loop spans 13 amino acids. Germline V gene sequence: CDR1 MNHNY, CDR2 SVGAGI (reference sequence). Trimming pared 8 bases from V and 9 bases from J, leaving 17 bases between. The CDR3 DNA sequence: TGTGCCAGCCGATCCCCCGGGGGTAGTGAGCAGTTCTTC. Its translation is CASRSPGGSEQFF.

This sequence joins TRBV5-4 and TRBJ2-6; D not certain. The CDR3 has 16 residues. The germline V and J ends were trimmed by 0 bases and 0 bases, with 7 bases remaining between them. Looked up from germline, CDR1 is SGHNT and CDR2 is YYREEE (reference sequence). CDR3 DNA sequence: TGTGCCAGCAGCTTGGAAGTAATCTCTGGGGCCAACGTCCTGACTTTC. This translates into CASSLEVISGANVLTF.

The chain links TRBV6-1 to TRBJ2-7; perhaps TRBD1 as D (5 bases). Germline V gene data show CDR1 as MNHNS and CDR2 as SASEGT. The CDR3 spans 12 residues. Trimming took off 6 bases at V and 3 bases at J, with 9 bases between the two ends. CDR3 sequence reads: CASRDIIYEQYF. The DNA for the CDR3 is TGTGCCAGCAGGGACATTATCTACGAGCAGTACTTC.

This chain joins TRBV5-1 and TRBJ1-4; a weak D match, TRBD1 (6 bases). The CDR3 length is 15 residues. V lost 4 bases to trimming and J lost 2 bases, with 12 bases between them. Germline lookup yields CDR1 SGHRS and CDR2 YFSETQ. The CDR3 region has the DNA TGCGCCAGCAGCCCCCTCGACAGGACTAATGAAAAACTGTTTTTT. It yields the protein CASSPLDRTNEKLFF.

This clone has more than one count but fewer than ten. The DNA for the CDR3 is TGCAGTGCCAACAACCCCTATGGCTACACCTTC. Its protein product is CSANNPYGYTF. The chain is built from TRBV20-1 and TRBJ1-2, with D unresolved. CDR3 size: 11 residues. Trimming shortened V by 6 bases and J by 4 bases, and 9 bases separated the two germline ends. CDR1 is DFQATT, CDR2 SNEGSKA, per germline (reference sequence).

J is TRBJ1-5 and V is TRBV28; TRBD1 aligns across 8 bases. The CDR3 has 14 residues. V dropped 6 bases and J dropped 10; count of bases not matched to a gene: 11. Germline V gene data show CDR1 as MDHEN and CDR2 as SYDVKM. In nucleotides, the CDR3 is TGTGCCAGCAGAGAGGGACAGGCGACGGGTCCCCAGCATTTT. Translating it yields CASREGQATGPQHF.

This clone showed up just a few times. This sequence joins TRBV10-3 and TRBJ2-3, with D tentatively TRBD1 (8 bases). Germline V gene sequence: CDR1 ENHRY, CDR2 SYGVKD. Trimming pared 5 bases from V and 6 bases from J, leaving 18 bases between. The CDR3 sequence is 15 residues long. Here the CDR3 reads CAISRGGQEQDTQYF. In DNA form, the CDR3 reads TGTGCCATCAGTAGGGGGGGACAGGAACAGGATACGCAGTATTTT.

The chain joins TRBV6-4 to TRBJ2-3; 11 positions agree with TRBD2. Germline V gene lookup returns CDR1 MRHNA and CDR2 SNTAGT. The CDR3 is 15 amino acids. J lost 6 bases, V lost 5 bases, and 7 bases had no gene match. Here the CDR3 reads CASSLSSGGTDTQYF. The CDR3 nucleotides read TGTGCCAGCAGTCTCTCTAGCGGGGGGACCGATACGCAGTATTTT.

The rearrangement links TRBV5-1 to TRBJ2-3, with D possibly matching TRBD2 (6 bases). V was shortened by 2 bases and J by 2 bases, with 18 bases between the two germline ends. CDR1 SGHRS and CDR2 YFSETQ come from the germline V gene. CDR3 size: 17 residues. The CDR3 protein is CASSFAAGTGLTDTQYF. CDR3 coding DNA: TGCGCCAGCAGCTTTGCGGCGGGGACCGGACTCACAGATACGCAGTATTTT.

This clone has a handful of counts. V gene TRBV28 combines with J gene TRBJ1-2; 12 bases fit TRBD1. CDR1 is MDHEN, CDR2 SYDVKM, per germline. The CDR3 runs 16 residues. With V trimmed by 2 bases and J by 7 bases, 8 bases remained unmatched. CDR3 DNA: TGTGCCAGCAGTTTAGGGGGGGACAGGGGGCGCTCTGGCTACACCTTC. This gives the protein CASSLGGDRGRSGYTF.